The 14 T cell receptor beta chains presented below share a single source sample, sequenced in a study of CD8+CD57+ T cells in acquired aplastic anemia. Before being chosen for sequencing, patients had shown CD8+CD57+ cell expansion by flow cytometry. For CDR3 and TCR beta VDJ profiling, genomic DNA was the template used. TCRdb passed the reads through MiXCR, listing each CDR3 protein once. The sample lists around 430,000 distinct CDR3 sequences, around 32% occurring once. Sequencing used sorted CD4+, CD8+, or CD8+CD57+ T cells (not recorded which) from PBMCs. The receptors were sampled from a human donor with aplastic anemia.

In its sample, this clonotype was seen a few times. The chain uses TRBV20-1 and TRBJ2-3; 9 bases match TRBD1. The CDR3 extends over 14 amino acids. With V trimmed by 5 bases and J by 2 bases, 5 bases remained unmatched. Germline-derived CDR1 and CDR2 are DFQATT and SNEGSKA (reference sequence). The CDR3 reads CSALQGAATDTQYF. The CDR3 DNA reads TGCAGTGCTTTACAGGGGGCGGCCACAGATACGCAGTATTTT.

This clonotype was detected ten times or more. This chain connects TRBV10-3 to TRBJ2-2; D tentatively fits TRBD1 or TRBD2 (5 bases each). The CDR3 contains 16 residues. Germline loops: CDR1 ENHRY, CDR2 SYGVKD. Trimming cost V 4 bases and J 6 bases, with 18 bases left between them. CDR3 in DNA: TGTGCCATCAGTGGGGGGACCCCCGATGAGTCCGGGGAGCTGTTTTTT. Protein: CAISGGTPDESGELFF.

This clonotype occurred a few times. This chain connects TRBV2 to TRBJ1-2; 7 nucleotides line up with TRBD1. Germline V gives CDR1 SNHLY, CDR2 FYNNEI. This CDR3 has 15 amino acids. V was clipped by 4 bases and J by 0 bases; unmatched bases: 5. As DNA, the CDR3 is TGTGCCAGCAGTGTAACAGGGGATGCTAACTATGGCTACACCTTC. Amino acid sequence: CASSVTGDANYGYTF.

This clonotype was observed at least ten times. J is TRBJ1-4 and V is TRBV29-1, with a tentative D call TRBD1 (6 bases). From germline, CDR1 is SQVTM and CDR2 ANQGSEA. Deletions cut 7 bases from V and 4 bases from J, with 13 bases between. The CDR3 totals 13 residues. CDR3 loop: CSARGINNEKLFF. Written as DNA, the CDR3 is TGCAGCGCAAGGGGGATAAATAATGAAAAACTGTTTTTT.

This clonotype was counted at least ten times. The chain links TRBV10-3 to TRBJ2-1; 13 bases map to TRBD2. This CDR3 is built from 17 residues. Germline CDR1 ENHRY, CDR2 SYGVKD. V was pared by 10 bases and J by 5 bases, with 14 bases of the junction left unmatched. Here the CDR3 DNA reads TGTGCCACAAGACTAGCGGGGGGCCGCCAGACAAACAATGAGCAGTTCTTC. Protein: CATRLAGGRQTNNEQFF.

This clonotype was found many times. The rearrangement joins TRBV19 to TRBJ1-2, with D maybe TRBD1 (6 bases). V shed 3 bases and J shed 7 bases, with 12 bases lying between them. CDR3 size: 13 residues. CDR1 is LNHDA and CDR2 is SQIVND in the germline V gene (reference sequence). The CDR3 nucleotides read TGTGCCAGTAGTATTCCGGGGGCGCGTGGCTACACCTTC. Its protein is CASSIPGARGYTF.

This clonotype has more than one count but fewer than ten. This sequence joins TRBV12-5 and TRBJ1-5, with 9 nucleotides matching TRBD1. The germline gives CDR1 LGHNT, CDR2 FRNRAP. With 3 bases clipped from V and 2 bases from J, the junction kept 11 bases outside the gene matches. The CDR3 extends over 18 amino acids. The CDR3 sequence is CASGFSQGATVGNQPQHF. The CDR3 DNA reads TGTGCTAGTGGTTTTTCACAGGGGGCGACGGTTGGCAATCAGCCCCAGCATTTT.

This clonotype was seen many times. This chain joins TRBV15 and TRBJ1-3; a possible D gene is TRBD1 (5 bases). The CDR3 loop spans 17 amino acids. Trimming removed 1 base from V and 0 bases from J, with 13 bases in between. The germline V gene encodes CDR1 LNHNV and CDR2 YYDKDF (reference sequence). The CDR3 reads CATSRGGETTSGNTIYF. The CDR3 coding sequence is TGTGCCACCAGCAGAGGGGGGGAGACAACCTCTGGAAACACCATATATTTT.

Notes on this clonotype: The junction does not match germline at one end; this may be a read error. The chain uses TRBV6-4 and TRBJ2-3, with 7 positions matching TRBD2. The CDR3 runs to 15 residues. Germline V lookup: CDR1 MRHNA, CDR2 SNTAGT. In nucleotides, the CDR3 is TGTGCCAGCAGTGACGGGGCTAGCGGCACAGATACGCAGTATTTC. Amino acids: CASSDGASGTDTQYF.

This clonotype was observed a few times. The chain links TRBV30 to TRBJ1-1; D gene unclear. Germline V gene lookup returns CDR1 GTSNPN and CDR2 SVGIG (reference sequence). V gave up 0 bases and J gave up 1 base, with 6 bases separating them. The CDR3 runs to 13 residues. CDR3 bases: TGTGCCTGGAGTGTACTCACGAACACTGAAGCTTTCTTT. Protein sequence: CAWSVLTNTEAFF.

This clonotype has a handful of counts. The V call is TRBV25-1, the J call TRBJ1-5, with D hard to call. CDR3 length: 15 residues. Germline assignment: CDR1 MGHDK and CDR2 SYGVNS. Between the trimmed V and J ends, which lost 7 bases and 0 bases, there was a span of 13 bases. The DNA of the CDR3 is TGTGCCAGCATCCGGGGAGGATATAGCAATCAGCCCCAGCATTTT. Residues: CASIRGGYSNQPQHF. Based on the CDR3 plus reference TRBV25-1 and TRBJ1-5, the full variable domain is EADIYQTPRYLVIGTGKKITLECSQTMGHDKMYWYQQDPGMELHLIHYSYGVNSTEKGDLSSESTVSRIRTEHFPLTLESARPSHTSQYLCASIRGGYSNQPQHFGDGTRLSIL.

The chain joins TRBV12-3 or TRBV12-4 to TRBJ1-2, with unresolved D. Trimming pared 2 bases from V and 8 bases from J, leaving 9 bases between. The CDR3 extends over 12 amino acids. The CDR3 nucleotides read TGTGCCAGCAGTTTAACCGGCTTGGGCTACACCTTC. Its protein product is CASSLTGLGYTF.

The V call is TRBV19, the J call TRBJ1-4; D remains unclear. Deletions cut 5 bases from V and 5 bases from J, with 9 bases between. Germline V CDR1 and CDR2: LNHDA, SQIVND (reference sequence). The CDR3 contains 13 residues. The CDR3 loop is CASSELKNEKLFF. The CDR3 DNA reads as TGTGCCAGTAGTGAGCTGAAGAATGAAAAACTGTTTTTT. Full variable domain (remainder filled in from reference TRBV19 and TRBJ1-4): DGGITQSPKYLFRKEGQNVTLSCEQNLNHDAMYWYRQDPGQGLRLIYYSQIVNDFQKGDIAEGYSVSREKKESFPLTVTSAQKNPTAFYLCASSELKNEKLFFGSGTQLSVL.

This clonotype was observed a handful of times. This CDR3 is CASSGTGGRLPFF. The CDR3 nucleotides read TGTGCCAGCAGCGGGACAGGGGGAAGATTGCCTTTCTTT. The rearrangement links TRBV6-1 to TRBJ1-1, with TRBD1 matching over 11 bases. Germline-derived CDR1 and CDR2 are MNHNS and SASEGT. Unmatched junction bases numbered 9, after V lost 6 bases and J lost 12 bases. This CDR3 has 13 residues.